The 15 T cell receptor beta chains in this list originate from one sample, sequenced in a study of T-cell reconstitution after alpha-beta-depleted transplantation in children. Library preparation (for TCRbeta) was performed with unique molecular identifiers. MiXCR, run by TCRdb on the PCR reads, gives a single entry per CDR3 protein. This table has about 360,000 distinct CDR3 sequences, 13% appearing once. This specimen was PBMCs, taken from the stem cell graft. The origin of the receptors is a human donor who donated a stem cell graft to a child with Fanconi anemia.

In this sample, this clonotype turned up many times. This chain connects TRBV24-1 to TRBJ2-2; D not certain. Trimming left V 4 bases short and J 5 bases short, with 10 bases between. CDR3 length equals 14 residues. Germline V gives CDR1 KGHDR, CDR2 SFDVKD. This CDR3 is CATSDYSGTGELFF. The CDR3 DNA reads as TGTGCCACCAGTGACTATAGTGGTACCGGGGAGCTGTTTTTT.

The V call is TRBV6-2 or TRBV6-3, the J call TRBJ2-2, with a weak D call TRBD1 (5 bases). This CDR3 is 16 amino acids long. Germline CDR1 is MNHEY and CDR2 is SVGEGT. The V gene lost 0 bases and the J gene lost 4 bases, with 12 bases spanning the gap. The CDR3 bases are TGTGCCAGCAGTTACTCGGGAAGACAGTTCACCGGGGAGCTGTTTTTT. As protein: CASSYSGRQFTGELFF.

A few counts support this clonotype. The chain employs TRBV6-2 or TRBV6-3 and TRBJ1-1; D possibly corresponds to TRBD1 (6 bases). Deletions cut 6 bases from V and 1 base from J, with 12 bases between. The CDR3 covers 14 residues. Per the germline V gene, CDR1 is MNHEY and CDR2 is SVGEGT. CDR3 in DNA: TGTGCCAGCAGGGCGGGACACAGGAACACTGAAGCTTTCTTT. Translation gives CASRAGHRNTEAFF.

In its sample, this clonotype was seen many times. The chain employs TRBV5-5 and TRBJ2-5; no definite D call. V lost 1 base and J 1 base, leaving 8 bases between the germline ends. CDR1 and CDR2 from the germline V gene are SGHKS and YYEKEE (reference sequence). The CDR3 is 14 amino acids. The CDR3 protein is CASSLTVGQETQYF. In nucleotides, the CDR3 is TGTGCCAGCAGCTTGACAGTGGGCCAAGAGACCCAGTACTTC.

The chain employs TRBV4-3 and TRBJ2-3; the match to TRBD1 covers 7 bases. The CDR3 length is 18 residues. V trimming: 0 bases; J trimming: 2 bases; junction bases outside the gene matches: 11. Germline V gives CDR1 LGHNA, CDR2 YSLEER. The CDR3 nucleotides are TGCGCCAGCAGCCAAGAGTTCAGGTCAGGGGGAATCACAGATACGCAGTATTTT. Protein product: CASSQEFRSGGITDTQYF.

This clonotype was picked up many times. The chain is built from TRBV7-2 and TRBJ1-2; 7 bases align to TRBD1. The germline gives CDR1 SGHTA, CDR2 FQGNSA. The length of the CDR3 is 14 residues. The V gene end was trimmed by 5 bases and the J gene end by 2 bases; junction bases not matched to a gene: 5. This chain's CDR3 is CASSPDRNNYGYTF. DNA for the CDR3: TGTGCCAGCAGCCCGGACAGGAACAACTATGGCTACACCTTC.

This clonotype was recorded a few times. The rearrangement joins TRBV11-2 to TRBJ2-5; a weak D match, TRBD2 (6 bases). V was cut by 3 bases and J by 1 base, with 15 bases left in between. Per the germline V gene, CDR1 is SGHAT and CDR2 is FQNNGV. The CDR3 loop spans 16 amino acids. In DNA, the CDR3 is TGTGCCAGCAGCTTCTTCCGGCGGGGACGCCAAGAGACCCAGTACTTC. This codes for CASSFFRRGRQETQYF.

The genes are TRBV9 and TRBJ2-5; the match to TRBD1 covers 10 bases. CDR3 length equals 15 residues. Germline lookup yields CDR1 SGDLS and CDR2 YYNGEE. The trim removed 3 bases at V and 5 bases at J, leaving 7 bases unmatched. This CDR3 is CASSAWTGGSETQYF. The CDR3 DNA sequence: TGTGCCAGCAGCGCCTGGACAGGGGGTAGTGAGACCCAGTACTTC.

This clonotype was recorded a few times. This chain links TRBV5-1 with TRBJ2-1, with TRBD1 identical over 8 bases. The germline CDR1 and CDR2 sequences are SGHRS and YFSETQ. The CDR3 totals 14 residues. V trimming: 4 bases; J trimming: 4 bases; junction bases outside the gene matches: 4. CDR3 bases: TGCGCCAGCAGCCGTAACAGGGGGTACAATGAGCAGTTCTTC. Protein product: CASSRNRGYNEQFF.

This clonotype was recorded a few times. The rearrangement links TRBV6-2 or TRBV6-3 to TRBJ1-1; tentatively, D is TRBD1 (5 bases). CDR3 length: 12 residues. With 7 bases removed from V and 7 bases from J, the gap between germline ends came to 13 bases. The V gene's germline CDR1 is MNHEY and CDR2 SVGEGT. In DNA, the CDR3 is TGTGCCAGCACCCGACCTACAGGTGAAGCTTTCTTT. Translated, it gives CASTRPTGEAFF.

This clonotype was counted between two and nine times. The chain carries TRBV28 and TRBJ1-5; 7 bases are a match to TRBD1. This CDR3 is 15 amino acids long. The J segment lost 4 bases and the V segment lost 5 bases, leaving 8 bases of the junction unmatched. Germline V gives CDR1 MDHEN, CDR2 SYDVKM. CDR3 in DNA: TGTGCCAGCAGTCCAGCCTACAGGGGAAATCAGCCCCAGCATTTT. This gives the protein CASSPAYRGNQPQHF.

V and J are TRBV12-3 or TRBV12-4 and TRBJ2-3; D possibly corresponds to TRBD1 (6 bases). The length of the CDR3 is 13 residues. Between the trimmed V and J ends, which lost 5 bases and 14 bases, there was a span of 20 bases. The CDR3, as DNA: TGTGCCAGCAGTCTGGGGGCTCAACGATCCCGGTATTTT. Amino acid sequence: CASSLGAQRSRYF.

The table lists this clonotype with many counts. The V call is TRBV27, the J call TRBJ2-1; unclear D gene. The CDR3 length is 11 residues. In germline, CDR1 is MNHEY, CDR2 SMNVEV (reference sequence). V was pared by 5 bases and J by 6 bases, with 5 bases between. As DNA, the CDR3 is TGTGCCAGCAGTCAATTCAATGAGCAGTTCTTC. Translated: CASSQFNEQFF.

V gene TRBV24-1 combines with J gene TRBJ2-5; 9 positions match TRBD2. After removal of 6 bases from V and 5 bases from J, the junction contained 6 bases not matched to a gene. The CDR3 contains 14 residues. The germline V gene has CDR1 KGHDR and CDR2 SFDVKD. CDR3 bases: TGTGCCACCAGTCCAGCGGGGGGATATGAGACCCAGTACTTC. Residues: CATSPAGGYETQYF.

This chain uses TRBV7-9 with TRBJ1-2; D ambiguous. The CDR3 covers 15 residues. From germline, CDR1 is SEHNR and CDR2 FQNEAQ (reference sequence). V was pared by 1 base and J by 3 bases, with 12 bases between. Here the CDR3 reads CASSLVTQEYYGYTF. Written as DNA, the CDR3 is TGTGCCAGCAGCTTAGTAACCCAGGAGTACTATGGCTACACCTTC.